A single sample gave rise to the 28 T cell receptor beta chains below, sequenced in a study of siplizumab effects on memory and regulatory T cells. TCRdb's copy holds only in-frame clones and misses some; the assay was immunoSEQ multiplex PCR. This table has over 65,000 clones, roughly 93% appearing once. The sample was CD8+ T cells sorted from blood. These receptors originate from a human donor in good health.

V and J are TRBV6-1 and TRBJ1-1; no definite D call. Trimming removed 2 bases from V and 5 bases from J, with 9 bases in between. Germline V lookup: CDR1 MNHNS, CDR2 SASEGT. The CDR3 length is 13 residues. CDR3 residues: CASSEWRYTEAFF. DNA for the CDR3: TGTGCCAGCAGTGAATGGCGATATACTGAAGCTTTCTTT.

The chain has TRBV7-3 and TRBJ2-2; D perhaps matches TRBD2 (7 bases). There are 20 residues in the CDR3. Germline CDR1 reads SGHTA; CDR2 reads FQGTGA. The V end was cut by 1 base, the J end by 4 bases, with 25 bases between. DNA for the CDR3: TGTGCCAGCAGCTTAAGCCCACCCCGGGGGGCAAAGTTTGGCACCGGGGAGCTGTTTTTT. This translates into CASSLSPPRGAKFGTGELFF.

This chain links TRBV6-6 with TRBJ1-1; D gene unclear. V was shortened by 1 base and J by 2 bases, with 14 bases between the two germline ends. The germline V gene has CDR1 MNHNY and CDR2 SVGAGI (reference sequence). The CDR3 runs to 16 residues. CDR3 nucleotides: TGTGCCAGCAGTTACTTATCAATGCTGGCTAACACTGAAGCTTTCTTT. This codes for CASSYLSMLANTEAFF.

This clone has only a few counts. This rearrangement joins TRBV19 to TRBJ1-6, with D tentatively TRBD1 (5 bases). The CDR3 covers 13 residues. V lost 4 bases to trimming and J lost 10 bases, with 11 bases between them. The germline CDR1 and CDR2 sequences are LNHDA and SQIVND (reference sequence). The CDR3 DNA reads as TGTGCCAGTAGTAGCTCACAGGTCTCACCCCTCCACTTT. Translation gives CASSSSQVSPLHF. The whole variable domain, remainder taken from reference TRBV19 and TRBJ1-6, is DGGITQSPKYLFRKEGQNVTLSCEQNLNHDAMYWYRQDPGQGLRLIYYSQIVNDFQKGDIAEGYSVSREKKESFPLTVTSAQKNPTAFYLCASSSSQVSPLHFGNGTRLTVT.

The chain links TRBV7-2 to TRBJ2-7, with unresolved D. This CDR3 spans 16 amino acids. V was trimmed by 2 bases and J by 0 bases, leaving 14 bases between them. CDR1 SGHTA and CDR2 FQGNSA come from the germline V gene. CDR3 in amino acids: CASSLWAGPSSYEQYF. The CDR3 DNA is TGTGCCAGCAGCTTATGGGCAGGACCGAGCTCCTACGAGCAGTACTTC.

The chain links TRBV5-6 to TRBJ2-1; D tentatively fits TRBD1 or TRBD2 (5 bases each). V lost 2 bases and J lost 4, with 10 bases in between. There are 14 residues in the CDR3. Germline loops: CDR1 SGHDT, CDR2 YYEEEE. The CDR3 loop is CASSFGTGYNEQFF. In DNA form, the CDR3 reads TGTGCCAGCAGCTTTGGGACGGGGTACAATGAGCAGTTCTTC.

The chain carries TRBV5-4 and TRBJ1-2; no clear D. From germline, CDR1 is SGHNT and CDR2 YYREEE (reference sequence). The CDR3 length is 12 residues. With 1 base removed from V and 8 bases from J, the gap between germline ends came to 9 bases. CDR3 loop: CASSLNGEGYTF. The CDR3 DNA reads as TGTGCCAGCAGCTTGAACGGGGAGGGCTACACCTTC.

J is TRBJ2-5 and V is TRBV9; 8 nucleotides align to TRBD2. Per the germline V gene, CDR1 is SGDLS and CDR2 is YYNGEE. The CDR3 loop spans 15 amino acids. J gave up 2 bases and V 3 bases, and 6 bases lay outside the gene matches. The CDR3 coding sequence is TGTGCCAGCAGCGCGGGACTAGGCCCACAAGAGACCCAGTACTTC. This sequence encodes CASSAGLGPQETQYF.

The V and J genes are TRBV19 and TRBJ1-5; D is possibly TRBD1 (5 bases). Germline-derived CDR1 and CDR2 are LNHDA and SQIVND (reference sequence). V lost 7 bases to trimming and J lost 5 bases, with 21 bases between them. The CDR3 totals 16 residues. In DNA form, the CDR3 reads TGTGCCAGTATAAAAATTCAAGGGACTGATGATCAGCCCCAGCATTTT. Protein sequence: CASIKIQGTDDQPQHF.

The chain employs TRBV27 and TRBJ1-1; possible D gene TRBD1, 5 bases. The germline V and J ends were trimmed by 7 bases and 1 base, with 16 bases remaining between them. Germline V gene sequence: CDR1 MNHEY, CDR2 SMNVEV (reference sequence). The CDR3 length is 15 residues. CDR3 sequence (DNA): TGTGCCAGCATTCTCAGGGAGACAGAGAACACTGAAGCTTTCTTT. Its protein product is CASILRETENTEAFF.

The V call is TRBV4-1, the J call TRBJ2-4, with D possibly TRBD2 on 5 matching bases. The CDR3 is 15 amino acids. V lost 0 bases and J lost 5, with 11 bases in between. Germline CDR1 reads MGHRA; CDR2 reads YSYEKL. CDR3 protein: CASSQDPGLQNIQYF. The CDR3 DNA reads TGCGCCAGCAGCCAAGATCCAGGACTCCAAAACATTCAGTACTTC.

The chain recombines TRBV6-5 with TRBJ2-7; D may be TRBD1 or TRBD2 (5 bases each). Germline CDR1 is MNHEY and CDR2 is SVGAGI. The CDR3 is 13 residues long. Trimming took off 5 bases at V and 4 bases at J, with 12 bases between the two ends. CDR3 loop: CASSPGPSYEQYF. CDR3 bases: TGTGCCAGCAGTCCGGGACCGTCGTACGAGCAGTACTTC.

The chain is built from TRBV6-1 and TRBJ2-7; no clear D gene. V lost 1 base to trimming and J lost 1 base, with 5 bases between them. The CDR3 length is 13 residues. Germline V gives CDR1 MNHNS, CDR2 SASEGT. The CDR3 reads CASSEVTSYEQYF. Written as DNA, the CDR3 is TGTGCCAGCAGTGAAGTGACGTCCTACGAGCAGTACTTC.

CDR3 sequence reads: CASGLALLGNQPQHF. The CDR3 region has the DNA TGTGCTAGTGGTTTGGCCCTATTGGGGAATCAGCCCCAGCATTTT. J is TRBJ1-5 and V is TRBV12-5; no firm D call. The V and J ends lost 1 base and 4 bases respectively, with 11 bases between them. Per germline, CDR1 LGHNT and CDR2 FRNRAP. CDR3 length equals 15 residues.

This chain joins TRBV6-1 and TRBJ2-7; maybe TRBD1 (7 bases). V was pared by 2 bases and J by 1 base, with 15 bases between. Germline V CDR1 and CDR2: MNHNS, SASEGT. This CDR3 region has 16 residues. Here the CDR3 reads CASSEFFQGGSYEQYF. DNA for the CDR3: TGTGCCAGCAGTGAATTTTTTCAGGGGGGATCCTACGAGCAGTACTTC.

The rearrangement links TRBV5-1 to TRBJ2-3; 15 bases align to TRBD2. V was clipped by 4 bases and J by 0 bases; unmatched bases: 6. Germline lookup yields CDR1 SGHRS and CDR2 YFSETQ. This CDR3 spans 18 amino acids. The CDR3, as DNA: TGCGCCAGCAGCACCGGGACTAGCGGGGGGTTTAGCACAGATACGCAGTATTTT. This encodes CASSTGTSGGFSTDTQYF.

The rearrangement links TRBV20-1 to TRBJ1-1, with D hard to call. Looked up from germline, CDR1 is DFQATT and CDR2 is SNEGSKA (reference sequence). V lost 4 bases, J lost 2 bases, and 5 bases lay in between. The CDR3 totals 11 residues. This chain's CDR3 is CSATINTEAFF. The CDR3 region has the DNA TGCAGTGCTACCATAAACACTGAAGCTTTCTTT.

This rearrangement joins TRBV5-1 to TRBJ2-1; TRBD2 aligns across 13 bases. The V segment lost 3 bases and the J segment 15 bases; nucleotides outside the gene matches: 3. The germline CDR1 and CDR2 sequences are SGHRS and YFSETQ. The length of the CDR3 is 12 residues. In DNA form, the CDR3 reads TGCGCCAGCAGCTCCGGACTAGCGGGGGTGTTCTTC. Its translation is CASSSGLAGVFF.

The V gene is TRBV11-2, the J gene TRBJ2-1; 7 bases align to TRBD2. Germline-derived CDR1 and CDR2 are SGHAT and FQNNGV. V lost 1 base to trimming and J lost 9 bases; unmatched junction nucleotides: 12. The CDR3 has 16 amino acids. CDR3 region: CASSLVSSGHPPEQFF. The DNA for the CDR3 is TGTGCCAGCAGCTTAGTATCTAGCGGACATCCCCCTGAGCAGTTCTTC.

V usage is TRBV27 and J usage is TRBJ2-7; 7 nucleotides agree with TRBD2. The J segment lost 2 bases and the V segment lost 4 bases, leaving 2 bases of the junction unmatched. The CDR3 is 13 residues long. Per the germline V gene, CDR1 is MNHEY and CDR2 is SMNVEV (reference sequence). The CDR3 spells CASSSGLPYEQYF. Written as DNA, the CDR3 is TGTGCCAGCAGTTCGGGACTACCCTACGAGCAGTACTTC.

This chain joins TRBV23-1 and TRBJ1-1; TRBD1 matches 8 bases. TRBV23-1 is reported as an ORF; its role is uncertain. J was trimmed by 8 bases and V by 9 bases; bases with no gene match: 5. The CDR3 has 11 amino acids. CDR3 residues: CARAGQAEAFF. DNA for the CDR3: TGCGCCAGGGCGGGACAGGCCGAAGCTTTCTTT.

The CDR3 DNA is TGTGCCAGTTCAGGGACAGACCAAGAGACCCAGTACTTC. Amino acids: CASSGTDQETQYF. V usage is TRBV2 and J usage is TRBJ2-5, with 7 bases that match TRBD1. Germline values: CDR1 SNHLY, CDR2 FYNNEI. V trimming: 9 bases; J trimming: 0 bases; junction bases outside the gene matches: 4. This CDR3 contains 13 residues.

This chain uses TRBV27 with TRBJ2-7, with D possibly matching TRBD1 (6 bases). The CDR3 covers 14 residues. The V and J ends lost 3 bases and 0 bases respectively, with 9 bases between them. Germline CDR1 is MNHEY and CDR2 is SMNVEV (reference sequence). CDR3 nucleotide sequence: TGTGCCAGCAGTTTCACAGGGCTCTCCTACGAGCAGTACTTC. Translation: CASSFTGLSYEQYF.

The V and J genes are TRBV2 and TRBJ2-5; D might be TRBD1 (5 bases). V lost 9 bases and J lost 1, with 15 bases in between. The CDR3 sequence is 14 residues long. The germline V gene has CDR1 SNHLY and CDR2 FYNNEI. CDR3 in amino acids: CASGADSFQETQYF. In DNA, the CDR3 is TGTGCCAGTGGGGCAGACAGCTTCCAAGAGACCCAGTACTTC.

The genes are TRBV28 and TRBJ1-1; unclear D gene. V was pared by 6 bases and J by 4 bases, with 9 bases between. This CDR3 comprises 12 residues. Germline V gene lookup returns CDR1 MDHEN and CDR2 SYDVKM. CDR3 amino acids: CASSSKGTEAFF. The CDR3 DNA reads TGTGCCAGCAGCTCGAAGGGCACTGAAGCTTTCTTT.

DNA of the CDR3: TGTGCCAGCAGCTTGGCAGGGAACGAGCAGTACTTC. Translation: CASSLAGNEQYF. This chain connects TRBV5-4 to TRBJ2-7, with D possibly TRBD1 on 5 matching bases. The CDR3 is 12 amino acids. Germline lookup yields CDR1 SGHNT and CDR2 YYREEE (reference sequence). Trimming left V 0 bases short and J 5 bases short, with 6 bases between.

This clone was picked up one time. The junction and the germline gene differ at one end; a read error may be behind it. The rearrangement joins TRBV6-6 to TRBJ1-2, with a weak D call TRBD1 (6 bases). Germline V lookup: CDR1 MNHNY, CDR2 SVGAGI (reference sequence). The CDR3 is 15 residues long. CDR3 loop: CASTYRDTSNYGYTF. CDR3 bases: TGTGCCAGCACTTACCGGGACACCTCTAACTATGGCTACACCTTC.

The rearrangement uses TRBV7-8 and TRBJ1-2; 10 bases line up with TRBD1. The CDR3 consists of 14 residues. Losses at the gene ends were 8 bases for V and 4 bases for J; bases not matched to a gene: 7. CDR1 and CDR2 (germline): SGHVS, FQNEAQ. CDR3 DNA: TGTGCCAGCCGATCCGGGACAGGGGCCTATGGCTACACCTTC. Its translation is CASRSGTGAYGYTF.